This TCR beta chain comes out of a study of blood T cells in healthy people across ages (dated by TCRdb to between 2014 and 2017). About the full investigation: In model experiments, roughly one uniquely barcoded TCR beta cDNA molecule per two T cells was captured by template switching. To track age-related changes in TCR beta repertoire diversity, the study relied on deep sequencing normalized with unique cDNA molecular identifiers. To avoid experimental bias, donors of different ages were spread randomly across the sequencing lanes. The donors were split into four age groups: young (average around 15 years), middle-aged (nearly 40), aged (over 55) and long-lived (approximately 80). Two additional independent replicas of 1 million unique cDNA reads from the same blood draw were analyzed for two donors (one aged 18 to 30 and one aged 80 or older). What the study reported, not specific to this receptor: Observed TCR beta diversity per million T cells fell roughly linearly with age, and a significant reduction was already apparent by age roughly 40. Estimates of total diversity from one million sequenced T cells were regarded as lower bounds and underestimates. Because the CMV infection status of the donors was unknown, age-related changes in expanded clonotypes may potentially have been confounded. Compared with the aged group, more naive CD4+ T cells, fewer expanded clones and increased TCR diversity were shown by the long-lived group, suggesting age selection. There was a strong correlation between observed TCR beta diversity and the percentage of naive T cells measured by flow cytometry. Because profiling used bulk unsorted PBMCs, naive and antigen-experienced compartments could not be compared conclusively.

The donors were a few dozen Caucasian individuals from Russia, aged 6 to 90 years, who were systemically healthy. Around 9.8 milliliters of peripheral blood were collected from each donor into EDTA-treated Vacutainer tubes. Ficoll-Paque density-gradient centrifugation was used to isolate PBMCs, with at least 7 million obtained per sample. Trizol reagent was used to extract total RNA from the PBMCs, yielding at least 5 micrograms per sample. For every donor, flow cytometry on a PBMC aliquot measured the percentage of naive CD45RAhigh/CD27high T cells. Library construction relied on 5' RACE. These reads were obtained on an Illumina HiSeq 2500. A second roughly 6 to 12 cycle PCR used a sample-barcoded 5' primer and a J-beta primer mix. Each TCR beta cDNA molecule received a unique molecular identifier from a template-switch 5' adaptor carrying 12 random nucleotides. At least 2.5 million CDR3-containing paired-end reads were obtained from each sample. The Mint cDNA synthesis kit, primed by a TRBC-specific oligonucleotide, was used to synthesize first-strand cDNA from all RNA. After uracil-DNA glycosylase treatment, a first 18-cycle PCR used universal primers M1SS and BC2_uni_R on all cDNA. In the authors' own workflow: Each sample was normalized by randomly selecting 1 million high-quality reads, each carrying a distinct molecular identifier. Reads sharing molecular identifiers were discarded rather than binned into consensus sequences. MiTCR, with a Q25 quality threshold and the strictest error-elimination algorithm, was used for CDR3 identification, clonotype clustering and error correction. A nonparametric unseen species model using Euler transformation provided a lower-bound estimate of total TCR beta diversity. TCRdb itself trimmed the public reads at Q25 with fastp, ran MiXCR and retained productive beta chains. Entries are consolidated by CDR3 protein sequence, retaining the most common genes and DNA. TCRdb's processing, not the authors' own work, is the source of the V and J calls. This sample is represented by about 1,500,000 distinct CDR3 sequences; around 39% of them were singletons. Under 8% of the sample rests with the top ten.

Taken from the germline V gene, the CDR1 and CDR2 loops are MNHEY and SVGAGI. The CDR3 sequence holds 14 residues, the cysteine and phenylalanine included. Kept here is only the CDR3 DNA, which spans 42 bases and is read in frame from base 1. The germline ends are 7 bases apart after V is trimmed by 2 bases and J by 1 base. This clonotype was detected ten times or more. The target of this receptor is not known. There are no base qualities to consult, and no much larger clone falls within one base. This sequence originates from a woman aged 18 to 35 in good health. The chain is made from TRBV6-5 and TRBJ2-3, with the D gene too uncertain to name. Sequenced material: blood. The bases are TGTGCCAGCAGTTACCTCCAGGGCACAGATACGCAGTATTTT. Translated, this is CASSYLQGTDTQYF.